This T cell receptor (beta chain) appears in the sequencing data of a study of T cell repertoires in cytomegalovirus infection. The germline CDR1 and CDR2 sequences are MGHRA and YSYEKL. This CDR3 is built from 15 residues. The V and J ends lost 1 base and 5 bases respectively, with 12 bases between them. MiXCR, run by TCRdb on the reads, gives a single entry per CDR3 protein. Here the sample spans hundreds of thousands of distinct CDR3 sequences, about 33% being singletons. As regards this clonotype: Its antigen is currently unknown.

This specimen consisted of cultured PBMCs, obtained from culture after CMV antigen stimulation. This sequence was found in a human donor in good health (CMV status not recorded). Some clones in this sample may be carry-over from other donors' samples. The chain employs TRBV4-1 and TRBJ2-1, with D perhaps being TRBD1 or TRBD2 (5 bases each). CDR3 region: CASSQVGEGNNEQFF. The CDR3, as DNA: TGCGCCAGCAGCCAAGTAGGTGAGGGGAACAATGAGCAGTTCTTC.